This T cell receptor beta chain was retrieved from a study of read filtering for tumor transcriptome and immune sequencing (TCRdb year 2020). About the investigation overall: The cohort consisted of about 18 male and some 13 female patients, with a mean age of roughly 70 years and an age range of roughly 40 to 85. One main goal was a read-filtering strategy for immune repertoire data, in particular deciding whether clonotypes backed by only one read should be removed. Under revised international staging, about 8 patients fell into R-ISS I, 15 or so into R-ISS II and roughly 7 into R-ISS III. The study compared TCR repertoires from targeted immune repertoire sequencing and bulk whole-transcriptome sequencing run on the same bone marrow samples. Per sample, about 4.05 to 10.27 million TCR-region mapped reads were obtained with IR-seq, compared with only 85 to 1273 with RNA-seq. Whole-transcriptome libraries were prepared with the TruSeq RNA Access Library Prep Kit after DNase treatment.

TCR libraries were built from approximately 400 ng RNA with the Immunoverse kit, using molecular barcoded adaptors covering alpha/delta and beta/gamma chains. The same RNA used for transcriptome sequencing was used for TCR library preparation. An Illumina HiSeq 4000 with 2 x 150 cycles was used to sequence the TCR libraries. The study's processing was this. With MiXCR, TCR reads were aligned to human V, D, J and C references and assembled into CDR3 clonotypes, with quality filtering and error correction included. Clonotype counts and gene usage diversity were analyzed with the tcR package in R. For inspection of raw mapping reads, RNA-seq reads were mapped by STAR aligner version 2.5.3a onto GRCh37 of the human genome. To test how sequencing depth affected the clonotypes detected, IR-seq fastq files were randomly downsampled with Seqtk 1.3. The raw public data were reprocessed by TCRdb itself: fastp quality trimming at Q25, MiXCR clonotype calling, in-frame beta chains only. Each CDR3 protein gets just one entry, which takes the most common genes and DNA from the rows behind it. TCRdb, not the authors, supplied the V and J calls. The table for this sample lists approximately 24,000 distinct CDR3 sequences; under 25% of them were counted only once. The ten largest clones add up to 40% to 55% of the sample.

Bone marrow was sampled from every patient at the time of active disease. Ficoll-Hypaque density gradient centrifugation was used to isolate bone marrow mononuclear cells. CD138-negative cells were obtained by negative selection after labeling with CD138 magnetic microbeads on a MACS separator, removing myeloma plasma cells. Purity of the isolated cells was checked by flow cytometry on an Attune NxT using CD138 antibodies. TRIzol reagent was used to extract total RNA, which was then quantified with a NanoDrop spectrophotometer. For each patient, the CD138-negative bone marrow sample underwent paired RNA-seq and IR-seq. This clonotype has only one observation. Its target antigen remains unknown. This may arise from a read error, as a much more abundant clone is one base away. The full study reports these points: The sorted CD138-negative fraction was composed of a mixed bone marrow immune population rather than of purified T cells. In IR-seq, around 80% of clonotypes but roughly 4% of total reads were represented by single-read clonotypes, whereas in RNA-seq, less than 75% of clonotypes and almost 45% of reads were represented by single-read clonotypes. Clonotypes were captured by IR-seq at much higher depth and more reliably than by RNA-seq, and smaller IR-seq throughput was sufficient for identification of most shared clonotypes. Removing single-read clonotypes increased the correlation between IR-seq and RNA-seq shared clonotype proportions.

CDR1 and CDR2, per the germline V gene, are SGHDT and YYEEEE. The CDR3 starts with the cysteine, ends with the phenylalanine, and has 13 residues. Only the CDR3 part of the read is kept: 39 bases, read in frame from the first base. This receptor was taken from a donor older than 35 with multiple myeloma. The sequenced sample was a population of CD138-negative cells sorted from bone marrow. The cell subset or site label for this specimen denotes: bone marrow mononuclear cells depleted of CD138+ plasma/myeloma cells by negative magnetic selection. The sequence is built from TRBV5-6 and TRBJ1-4; a tentative D call is TRBD2 (5 bases match). The last part of the DNA fits TRBJ2-3 better; the J call may be wrong. The CDR3 region: CAGSLAPEGTQYF. The sequenced DNA is TGTGCCGGCAGCTTAGCGCCCGAGGGTACGCAGTATTTT.